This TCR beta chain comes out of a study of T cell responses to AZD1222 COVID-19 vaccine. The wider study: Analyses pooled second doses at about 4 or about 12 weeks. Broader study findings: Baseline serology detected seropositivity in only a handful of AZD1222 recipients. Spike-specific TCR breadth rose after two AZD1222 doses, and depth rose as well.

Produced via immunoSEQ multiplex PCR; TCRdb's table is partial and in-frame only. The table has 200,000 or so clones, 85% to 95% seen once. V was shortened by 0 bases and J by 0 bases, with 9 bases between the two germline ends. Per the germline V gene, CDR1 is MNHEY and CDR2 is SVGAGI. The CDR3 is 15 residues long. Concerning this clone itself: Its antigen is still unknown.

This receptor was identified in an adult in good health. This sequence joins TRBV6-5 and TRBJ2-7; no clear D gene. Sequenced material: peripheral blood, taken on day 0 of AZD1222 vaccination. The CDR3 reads CASSYSRGYSYEQYF. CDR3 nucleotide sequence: TGTGCCAGCAGTTACTCCCGCGGTTACTCCTACGAGCAGTACTTC.